The T cell receptor (beta chain) described here comes from a study of blood T cell repertoires in COVID-19. Study information: Acute and convalescent COVID-19 samples came from the United States, Italy and Spain. T cells, B-cell-depleted T cells, or PBMCs supplied cDNA or gDNA.

Study processing details: Reference gene primer amplification in the assay estimated nucleated cell counts. Sequencing was performed with immunoSEQ multiplex PCR; in TCRdb, only in-frame clones are kept and a portion is missing. That table supplies the V and J calls and clone size; D and trimming were determined from the DNA. The sample has about 39,000 clones, more than 85% seen once; the top ten hold 2% to 2.5%. CDR1 and CDR2 (germline): SGHRS, YFSETQ. V lost 0 bases and J lost 5; bases outside the gene matches: 2. CDR3 size: 14 residues. This receptor was taken from a man aged 50 or older with active COVID-19. V is TRBV5-1 and J is TRBJ2-1; 7 positions agree with TRBD1. Sequencing used peripheral blood. CDR3 residues: CASSLEGQDNEQFF. CDR3 coding DNA: TGCGCCAGCAGCTTGGAAGGACAGGACAATGAGCAGTTCTTC.